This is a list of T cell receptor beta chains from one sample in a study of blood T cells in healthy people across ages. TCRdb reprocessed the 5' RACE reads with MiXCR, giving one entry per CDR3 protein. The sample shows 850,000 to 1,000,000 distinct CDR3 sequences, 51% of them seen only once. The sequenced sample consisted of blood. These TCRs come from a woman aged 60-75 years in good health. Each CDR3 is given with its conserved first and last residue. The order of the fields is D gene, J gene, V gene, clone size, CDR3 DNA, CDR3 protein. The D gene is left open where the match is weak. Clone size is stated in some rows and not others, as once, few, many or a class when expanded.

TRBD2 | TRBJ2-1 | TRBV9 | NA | TGTGCCAGCAGCGTAAGACTAGCGGGAGTCGTCAATGAGCAGTTCTTC | CASSVRLAGVVNEQFF
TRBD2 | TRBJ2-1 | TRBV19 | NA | TGTGCCAGTAGTTCCCTGGGGACTAGCGGGAGAAATGAGCAGTTCTTC | CASSSLGTSGRNEQFF
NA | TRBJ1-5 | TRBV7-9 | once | TGTGCCAGCAGCTTAGCGACGGCACGCAATCAGCCCCAGCATTTT | CASSLATARNQPQHF
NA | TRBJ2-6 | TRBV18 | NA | TGTGCCAGCTCACCGAACCGCTCTGGGGCCAACGTCCTGACTTTC | CASSPNRSGANVLTF
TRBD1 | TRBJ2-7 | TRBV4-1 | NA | TGCGCCAGCAGCCAGCTGGACAGGGGATCCTACGAGCAGTACTTC | CASSQLDRGSYEQYF
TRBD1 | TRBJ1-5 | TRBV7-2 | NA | TGTGCCAGCAGCTCCGGCCCAGGGGGCTTGGGCAATCAGCCCCAGCATTTT | CASSSGPGGLGNQPQHF
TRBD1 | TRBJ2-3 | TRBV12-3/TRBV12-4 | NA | TGTGCCAGCAGGGGGACAGGGGCAGGGACAGATACGCAGTATTTT | CASRGTGAGTDTQYF
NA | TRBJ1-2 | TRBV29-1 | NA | TGCAGCGTGGGACAAACCTTATATGGCTACACCTTC | CSVGQTLYGYTF
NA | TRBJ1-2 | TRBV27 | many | TGTGCCAGCAGTTTACGAATTAACTATGGCTACACCTTC | CASSLRINYGYTF
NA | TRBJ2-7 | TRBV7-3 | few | TGTGCCAGCAGCTTAGGCCGCTGGGGCCGTTCGTCTCCCTACGAGCAGTACTTC | CASSLGRWGRSSPYEQYF
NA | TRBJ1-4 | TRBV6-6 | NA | TGTGCCAGCGCGCGGGGGCCGGGGGGTGAAAAACTGTTTTTT | CASARGPGGEKLFF
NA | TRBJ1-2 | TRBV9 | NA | TGTGCCAGCAGCGTAGACACAGGATCCTATGGCTACACCTTC | CASSVDTGSYGYTF
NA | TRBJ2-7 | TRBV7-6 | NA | TGTGCCAGCAGCAAACCACCCGGGGGCCTCGACGAGCAGTACTTC | CASSKPPGGLDEQYF
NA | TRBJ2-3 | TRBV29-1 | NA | TGCAGCGTTGAAGAATCCGGGAGTGGGTATACGCAGTATTTT | CSVEESGSGYTQYF
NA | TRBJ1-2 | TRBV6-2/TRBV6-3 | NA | TGTGCCAGCAGTTACGGGGTCGGGGCCCCCAACTATGGCTACACCTTC | CASSYGVGAPNYGYTF
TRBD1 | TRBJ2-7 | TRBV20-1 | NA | TGCAGTGCTAGCGGACAGGGAAGCGAGCAGTACTTC | CSASGQGSEQYF
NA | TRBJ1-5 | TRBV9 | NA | TGTGCCAGCAGCGACGGAAGAGGGGGGGCCTATCAGCCCCAGCATTTT | CASSDGRGGAYQPQHF
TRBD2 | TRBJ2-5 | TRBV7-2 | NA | TGTGCCAGCAGCTTAGGGGCGGGAGTTCAAGAGACCCAGTACTTC | CASSLGAGVQETQYF
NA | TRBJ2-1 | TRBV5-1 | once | TGCGCCAGCAGCTATTACACAAACTCCTACAATGAGCAGTTCTTC | CASSYYTNSYNEQFF
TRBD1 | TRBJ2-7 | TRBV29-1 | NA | TGCAGCGTTGCAGGGGGCGCGCTCTACGAGCAGTACTTC | CSVAGGALYEQYF
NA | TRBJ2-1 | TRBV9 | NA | TGTGCCAGCAGCATCCCCTCGAAGGTCAATGAGCAGTTCTTC | CASSIPSKVNEQFF
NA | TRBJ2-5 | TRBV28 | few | TGTGCCAGCAGAAGACCGTCACAAGAGACCCAGTACTTC | CASRRPSQETQYF
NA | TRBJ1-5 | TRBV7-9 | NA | TGTGCCAGCAGCCCTGGTTTGAGACATGGTAGCAATCAGCCCCAGCATTTT | CASSPGLRHGSNQPQHF
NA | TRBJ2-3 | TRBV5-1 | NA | TGCGCCAGCAGGCGGGGTAGCTCCACAGATACGCAGTATTTT | CASRRGSSTDTQYF
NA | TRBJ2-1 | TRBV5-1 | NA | TGCGCCAGCAGCTTGGTACCGGGATTGGACTACAATGAGCAGTTCTTC | CASSLVPGLDYNEQFF
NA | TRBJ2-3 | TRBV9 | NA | TGTGCCAGCAGCGTAGGAGGGAGTCTAGCAGTCACAGATACGCAGTATTTT | CASSVGGSLAVTDTQYF
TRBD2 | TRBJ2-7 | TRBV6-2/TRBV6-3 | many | TGTGCCAGCAGGGATGCCGGCGGGGGGAGCTACGAGCAGTACTTC | CASRDAGGGSYEQYF
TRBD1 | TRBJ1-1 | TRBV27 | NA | TGTGCCAGCAGTTCGGGGACAGGGGGGAACACTGAAGCTTTCTTT | CASSSGTGGNTEAFF
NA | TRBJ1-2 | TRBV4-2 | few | TGTGCCAGCAGCCAAGATCTTGGCGGGTATGGCTATGGCTACACCTTC | CASSQDLGGYGYGYTF
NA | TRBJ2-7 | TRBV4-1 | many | TGCGCCAGCAGCCAAGCCCGTGAGCAGTACTTC | CASSQAREQYF
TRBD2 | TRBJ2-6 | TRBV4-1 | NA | TGCGCCAGCAGCCATTATAGCGGGAGGCACTCTGGGGCCAACGTCCTGACTTTC | CASSHYSGRHSGANVLTF
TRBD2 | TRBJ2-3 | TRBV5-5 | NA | TGTGCCAGCAGCTTTCTAGCGGGAGGGCGCCGATCACCAGATACGCAGTATTTT | CASSFLAGGRRSPDTQYF
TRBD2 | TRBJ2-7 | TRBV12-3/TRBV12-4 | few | TGTGCCAGCAGACCTAGCGGGAGCCTCTACGAGCAGTACTTC | CASRPSGSLYEQYF
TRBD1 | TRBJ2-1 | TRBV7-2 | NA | TGTGCCAGCAGACCCCCGGGACAACTAGGGGGCGAGCAGTTCTTC | CASRPPGQLGGEQFF
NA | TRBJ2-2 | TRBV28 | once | TGTGCCAGCATCATAGGGTTAGGAGGGACCGGGGAGCTGTTTTTT | CASIIGLGGTGELFF
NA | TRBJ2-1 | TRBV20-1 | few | TGCAGTGCTAGAGATCCGGATAGCTCCTACAATGAGCAGTTCTTC | CSARDPDSSYNEQFF
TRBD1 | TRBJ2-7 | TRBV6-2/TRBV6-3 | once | TGTGCCAGTGCCCGGGACAGGATCGACGAGCAGTACTTC | CASARDRIDEQYF
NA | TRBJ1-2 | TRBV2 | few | TGTGCCAGCAGTGAGAGAGGGGCCGGCTACACCTTC | CASSERGAGYTF
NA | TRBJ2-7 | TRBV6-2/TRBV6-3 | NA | TGTGCCAGCAGTTACTCGATGTCGGCTAGCTACGAGCAGTACTTC | CASSYSMSASYEQYF
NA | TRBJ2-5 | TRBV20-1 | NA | TGCAATGCTAGTCCCCCTAGGGAGCAGTACTTC | CNASPPREQYF
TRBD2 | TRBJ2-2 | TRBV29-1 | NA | TGCAGCGTTGAAAGTCTAGCGGGGGTTGGCGGGGAGCTGTTTTTT | CSVESLAGVGGELFF
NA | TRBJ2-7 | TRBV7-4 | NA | TGTGCCAGCAGCTTTTCGGTAGGGTCCAACTCATCGGCACCCAAAAGCTCCTACGAGCAGTACTTC | CASSFSVGSNSSAPKSSYEQYF
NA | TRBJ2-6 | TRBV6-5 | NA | TGTGCCAGCAGTTACTCTGTCGGACGATGGGGGCCTGGGGCCAACGTCCTGACTTTC | CASSYSVGRWGPGANVLTF
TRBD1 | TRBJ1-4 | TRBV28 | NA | TGTGCCAGCACCCTGGACAGGAGGGGCGAAAAACTGTTTTTT | CASTLDRRGEKLFF
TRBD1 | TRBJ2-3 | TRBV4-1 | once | TGCGCCAGCAGCCAATACAGGGGTTACACAGATGCGCAGTATTTT | CASSQYRGYTDAQYF
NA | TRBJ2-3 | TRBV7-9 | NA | TGTGCCAGCAGCTTAGGTTCCGGGACAACAGGAACAGATACGCAGTATTTT | CASSLGSGTTGTDTQYF
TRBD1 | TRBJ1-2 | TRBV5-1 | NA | TGCGCCAGCAGCCTGACAGGGGGTCAGCGTGGCTACACCTTC | CASSLTGGQRGYTF
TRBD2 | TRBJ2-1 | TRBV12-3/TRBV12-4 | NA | TGTGCCAGCAGCGCTGGACTAGCGGAAAACAATGAGCAGTTCTTC | CASSAGLAENNEQFF